Listed below are T cell receptor beta chains from one sample, sequenced in a study of cytotoxic CD8 clonotypes in ibrutinib-treated CLL. Produced via immunoSEQ multiplex PCR; TCRdb's table is partial and in-frame only. The sample holds about 120,000 clones, more than 55% seen once. This sample comprised PBMCs, obtained after 24 months of ibrutinib treatment. Receptors were obtained from a human donor with chronic lymphocytic leukemia. CDR3s include the opening cysteine and the closing phenylalanine or tryptophan. The order of the fields is clone size, D gene, V gene, J gene, CDR3 DNA, CDR3 protein. D genes are given only for firm matches. Only part of the rows carry a size: once, few, many, or a class if the clone is expanded.

>few|TRBD1|TRBV28|TRBJ1-6
TGTGCCAGCAGTTCAACAGGGGGCTATTCACCCCTCCACTTT
CASSSTGGYSPLHF
>-|-|TRBV2|TRBJ2-1
TGTGCCAGCAGTGAAGAGATTGAAGATGAGCAGTTCTTC
CASSEEIEDEQFF
>once|TRBD2|TRBV11-2|TRBJ2-2
TGTGCCAGCAGACAAAGCGGGGGAGCCGGGGAGCTGTTTTTT
CASRQSGGAGELFF
>once|-|TRBV19|TRBJ2-1
TGTGCCAGTAGCCGAGCCCGGGGACCCCCCTACAATGAGCAGTTCTTC
CASSRARGPPYNEQFF
>-|TRBD1|TRBV15|TRBJ2-7
TGTGCCACCAGCAGCGGACAGGGGGCATACGAGCAGTACTTC
CATSSGQGAYEQYF
>-|-|TRBV5-1|TRBJ2-3
TGCGCCAGCAGCTCGTCCGGGATAGGCGCAGATACGCAGTATTTT
CASSSSGIGADTQYF
>-|TRBD1|TRBV5-1|TRBJ1-5
TGCGCCAGCAGCCCCGGGACAGGGGGCAATCAGCCCCAGCATTTT
CASSPGTGGNQPQHF
>-|-|TRBV6-6|TRBJ2-7
TGTGCCAGCTCCACAGGGAGGGAGCAGTACTTC
CASSTGREQYF
>once|-|TRBV25-1|TRBJ2-1
TGTGCCAGCAGTGAATTTCCTCCCGAGCAGTTCTTC
CASSEFPPEQFF
>-|-|TRBV5-6|TRBJ1-2
TGTGCCAGCAGCCTGAGGTCCCAGGGAAGAAGTTATGGCTACACCTTC
CASSLRSQGRSYGYTF
>once|-|TRBV25-1|TRBJ1-3
TGTGCCAGGTCATCCGGGGCTCCCTCTGGAAACACCATATATTTT
CARSSGAPSGNTIYF
>-|-|TRBV30|TRBJ2-5
TGTGCCTGGAGTTTGGGACACCCCCGGGAAGAGACCCAGTACTTC
CAWSLGHPREETQYF
>few|-|TRBV28|TRBJ1-1
TGTGCCAGCAGTCCCCCCGATGCGGGAGGCACTGAAGCTTTCTTT
CASSPPDAGGTEAFF
>-|-|TRBV19|TRBJ1-3
TGTGCCAGTAAGGATGTGCCGGACGGAAACACCATATATTTT
CASKDVPDGNTIYF
>few|-|TRBV10-3|TRBJ2-1
TGTGCCATCAAAGCTAGCTCCTACAATGAGCAGTTCTTC
CAIKASSYNEQFF
>few|TRBD1|TRBV25-1|TRBJ1-6
TGTGCCAGCAGTGGACAGGGCTATAATTCACCCCTCCACTTT
CASSGQGYNSPLHF
>-|-|TRBV29-1|TRBJ2-7
TGCAGCGTTGAAGGGGGGACCCTGGAGCAGTACTTC
CSVEGGTLEQYF
>-|-|TRBV6-5|TRBJ2-7
TGTGCCAGCAGGGAAGATACAGTCTCCTACGAGCAGTACTTC
CASREDTVSYEQYF
>-|-|TRBV2|TRBJ2-5
TGTGCCAGCAGTGCGGTAGAGGCAGAGACCCAGTACTTC
CASSAVEAETQYF
>-|-|TRBV29-1|TRBJ1-6
TGCAGCGTTGAAATGCCTTTCTTGACAAAACCCCTCCACTTT
CSVEMPFLTKPLHF